This is a list of T cell receptor beta chains from one sample in a study of CD8 T cells in ankylosing spondylitis. Each CDR3 protein is one row after TCRdb ran MiXCR on the 5' RACE reads. The sample contains roughly 230,000 distinct CDR3 sequences, 18% of which appear only once. Sequencing input: blood, either unsorted or a sorted T cell fraction (not recorded which). The receptor set was obtained from a male donor with ankylosing spondylitis or in good health (not recorded which). CDR3s include the opening cysteine and the closing phenylalanine or tryptophan. D genes are given only for firm matches. Where a row states a size, it is once, few, many or the class of an expanded clone; other rows omit it.

. TRBJ2-3 . TRBV6-4 CASSDSPAGHVDTQYF TGTGCCAGCAGTGACTCTCCGGCGGGGCATGTAGATACGCAGTATTTT
few TRBJ1-3 TRBD1 TRBV12-5 CASGNRDRNLSGNTIYF TGTGCTAGTGGTAACCGGGACAGGAATTTATCTGGAAACACCATATATTTT
once TRBJ2-7 TRBD2 TRBV29-1 CSVKTSGYEQYF TGCAGCGTAAAGACTAGCGGTTACGAGCAGTACTTC
few TRBJ2-1 TRBD2 TRBV4-1 CASSQARLAGVVVNNEQFF TGCGCCAGCAGCCAAGCCCGACTAGCGGGAGTGGTTGTGAACAATGAGCAGTTCTTC
. TRBJ2-1 TRBD1 TRBV12-5 CASGSPQGVGSYNEQFF TGTGCTAGTGGTTCCCCCCAGGGGGTAGGCTCCTACAATGAGCAGTTCTTC
many TRBJ2-1 . TRBV20-1 CSAQDANAYNEQFF TGCAGTGCGCAGGACGCGAATGCATACAATGAGCAGTTCTTC
. TRBJ2-4 . TRBV12-3/TRBV12-4 CASSFGGAKNIQYF TGTGCCAGCAGTTTTGGAGGGGCCAAAAACATTCAGTACTTC
. TRBJ2-7 . TRBV10-3 CAISEWGKGSYEQYF TGTGCCATCAGTGAGTGGGGAAAGGGCTCCTACGAGCAGTACTTC
. TRBJ2-1 TRBD2 TRBV7-3 CASSLAGGGTEQFF TGTGCCAGCAGCTTAGCGGGGGGTGGGACTGAGCAGTTCTTC
few TRBJ2-7 . TRBV29-1 CSVEGVDYEQYF TGCAGCGTTGAAGGGGTAGACTACGAGCAGTACTTC
few TRBJ2-7 . TRBV21-1 CASSSWREGSHEQYF TGTGCCAGCAGCAGTTGGCGGGAGGGCTCCCACGAGCAGTACTTC
. TRBJ1-6 . TRBV6-1 CASSGGRISPLHF TGTGCCAGCAGTGGGGGGAGGATTTCACCCCTCCACTTT
few TRBJ2-7 TRBD2 TRBV4-1 CASSLRTSVNYEQYF TGCGCCAGCAGCCTTCGGACTAGCGTGAACTACGAGCAGTACTTC
. TRBJ2-7 TRBD1 TRBV7-9 CAIRISDRDRVSYEQYF TGTGCCATCCGGATATCAGACCGGGACAGGGTTTCCTACGAGCAGTACTTC
. TRBJ2-5 . TRBV5-5 CASSLVSWSVGLQETQYF TGTGCCAGCAGCTTGGTATCTTGGTCAGTGGGATTGCAAGAGACCCAGTACTTC
few TRBJ2-1 TRBD2 TRBV18 CASSREAGGSNEQFF TGTGCCAGCTCACGTGAAGCGGGAGGAAGTAATGAGCAGTTCTTC
. TRBJ1-2 . TRBV4-1 CASSQNAYGYTF TGCGCCAGCAGCCAAAATGCCTATGGCTACACCTTC
few TRBJ1-1 . TRBV25-1 CASSESIVGMNTEAFF TGTGCCAGCAGTGAGTCTATTGTAGGGATGAACACTGAAGCTTTCTTT
few TRBJ2-7 . TRBV7-9 CASSFSRDQAEQYF TGTGCCAGCAGCTTCTCGCGGGACCAGGCCGAGCAGTACTTC
once TRBJ1-4 TRBD1 TRBV12-3/TRBV12-4 CASSYDRGYEKLFF TGTGCCAGCAGTTACGACAGGGGGTATGAAAAACTGTTTTTT
. TRBJ1-3 . TRBV29-1 CSVASGEFGNTIYF TGCAGCGTGGCAAGTGGGGAGTTTGGAAACACCATATATTTT
. TRBJ2-1 . TRBV3-1 CASSPRLGGFDEQFF TGTGCCAGCAGCCCACGACTAGGGGGGTTCGATGAGCAGTTCTTC
. TRBJ2-7 . TRBV20-1 CSARDKLASAVVYEQYF TGCAGTGCTAGAGATAAGCTAGCGTCGGCGGTCGTTTACGAGCAGTACTTC
. TRBJ2-5 TRBD1 TRBV29-1 CSGLTGETQYF TGCAGCGGCCTGACAGGGGAGACCCAGTACTTC
few TRBJ2-1 TRBD2 TRBV4-2 CASSQDYVGLAARNEQFF TGTGCCAGCAGCCAAGATTACGTGGGACTAGCGGCCAGAAATGAGCAGTTCTTC
few TRBJ2-1 . TRBV4-1 CASSQEVGPSPYNEQFF TGCGCCAGCAGCCAAGAAGTTGGACCATCGCCCTACAATGAGCAGTTCTTC
few TRBJ2-5 . TRBV2 CASSGVQETQYF TGTGCCAGCAGCGGGGTTCAGGAGACCCAGTACTTC
few TRBJ2-7 TRBD1 TRBV10-3 CAISESTGFYEQYF TGTGCCATCAGTGAGTCGACAGGGTTCTACGAGCAGTACTTC
. TRBJ2-7 . TRBV4-3 CASSQDWSSEGSEQYF TGCGCCAGCAGCCAAGATTGGAGTAGCGAGGGGAGCGAGCAGTACTTC
. TRBJ2-3 TRBD1 TRBV3-1 CASSQDEGGFADTQYF TGTGCCAGCAGCCAAGATGAAGGGGGCTTCGCAGATACGCAGTATTTT
. TRBJ1-5 . TRBV28 CASSQTTWGAGPQHF TGTGCCAGCAGCCAAACTACATGGGGCGCAGGGCCCCAGCATTTT
. TRBJ1-3 . TRBV12-3/TRBV12-4 CARSFINSGNTIYF TGTGCCAGAAGTTTCATCAACTCTGGAAACACCATATATTTT
many TRBJ2-1 TRBD2 TRBV5-6 CASSLAGLARGSYNEQFF TGTGCCAGCAGCTTGGCGGGACTAGCGAGAGGCTCCTACAATGAGCAGTTCTTC
few TRBJ1-1 . TRBV6-5 CASSFGGTGPSEAFF TGTGCCAGCAGTTTCGGGGGAACAGGGCCCAGCGAAGCTTTCTTT
. TRBJ2-4 . TRBV7-8 CASNRDPLSDIQYF TGTGCCAGCAACCGGGACCCGCTTTCAGACATTCAGTACTTC